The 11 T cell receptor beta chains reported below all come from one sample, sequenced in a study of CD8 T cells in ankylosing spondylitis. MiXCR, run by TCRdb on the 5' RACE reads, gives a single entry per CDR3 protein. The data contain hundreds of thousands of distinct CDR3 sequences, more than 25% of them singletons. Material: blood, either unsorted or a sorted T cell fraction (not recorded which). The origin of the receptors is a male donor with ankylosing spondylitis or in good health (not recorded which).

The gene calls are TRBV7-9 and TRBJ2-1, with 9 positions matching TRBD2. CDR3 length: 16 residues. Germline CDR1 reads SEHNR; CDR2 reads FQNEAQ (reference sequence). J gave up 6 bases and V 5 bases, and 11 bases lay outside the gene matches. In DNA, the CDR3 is TGTGCCAGCAGCCCACCCCCGGGACTAGCTGGCAATGAGCAGTTCTTC. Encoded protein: CASSPPPGLAGNEQFF.

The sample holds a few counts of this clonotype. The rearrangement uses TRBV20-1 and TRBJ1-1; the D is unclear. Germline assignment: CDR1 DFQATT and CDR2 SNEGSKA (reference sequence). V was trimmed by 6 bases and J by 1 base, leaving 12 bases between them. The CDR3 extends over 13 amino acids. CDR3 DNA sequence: TGCAGTGCAAACCCGACGGAGAACACTGAAGCTTTCTTT. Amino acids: CSANPTENTEAFF.

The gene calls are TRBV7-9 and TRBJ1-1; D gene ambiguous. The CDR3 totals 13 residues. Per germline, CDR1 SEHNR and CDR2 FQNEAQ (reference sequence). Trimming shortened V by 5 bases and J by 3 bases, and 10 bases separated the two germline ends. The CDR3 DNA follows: TGTGCCAGCAGCCCTGGGGTAGACACTGAAGCTTTCTTT. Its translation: CASSPGVDTEAFF.

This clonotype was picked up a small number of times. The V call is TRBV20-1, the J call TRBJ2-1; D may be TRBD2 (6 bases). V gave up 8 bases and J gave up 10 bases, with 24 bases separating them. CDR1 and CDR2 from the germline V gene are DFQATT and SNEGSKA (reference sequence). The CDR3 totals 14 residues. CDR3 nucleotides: TGCAGTCACGGAACCGGGACTTTTAGAAAGGAGCAGTTCTTC. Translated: CSHGTGTFRKEQFF.

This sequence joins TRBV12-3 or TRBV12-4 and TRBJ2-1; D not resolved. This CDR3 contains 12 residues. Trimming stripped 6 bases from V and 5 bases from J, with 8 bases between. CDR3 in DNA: TGTGCCAGCAGCCACAGTCACAATGAGCAGTTCTTC. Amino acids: CASSHSHNEQFF.

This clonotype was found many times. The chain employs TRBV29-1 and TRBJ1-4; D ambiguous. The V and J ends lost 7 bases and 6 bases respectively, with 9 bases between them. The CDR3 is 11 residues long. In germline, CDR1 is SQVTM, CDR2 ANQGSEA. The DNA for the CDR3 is TGCAGCGCCAAGGAGGATGAAAAACTGTTTTTT. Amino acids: CSAKEDEKLFF.

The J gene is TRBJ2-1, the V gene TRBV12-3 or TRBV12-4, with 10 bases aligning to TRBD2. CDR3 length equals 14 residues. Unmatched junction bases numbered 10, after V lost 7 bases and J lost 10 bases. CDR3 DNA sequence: TGTGCCAGCACTATAGCGGGGGGCTTACGGGAGCAGTTCTTC. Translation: CASTIAGGLREQFF.

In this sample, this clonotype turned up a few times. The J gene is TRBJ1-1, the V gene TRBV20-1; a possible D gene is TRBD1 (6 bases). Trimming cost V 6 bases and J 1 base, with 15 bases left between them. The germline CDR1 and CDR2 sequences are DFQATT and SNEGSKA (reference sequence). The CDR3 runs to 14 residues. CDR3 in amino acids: CSAPSVGGNTEAFF. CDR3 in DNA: TGCAGTGCCCCGTCGGTAGGGGGGAACACTGAAGCTTTCTTT.

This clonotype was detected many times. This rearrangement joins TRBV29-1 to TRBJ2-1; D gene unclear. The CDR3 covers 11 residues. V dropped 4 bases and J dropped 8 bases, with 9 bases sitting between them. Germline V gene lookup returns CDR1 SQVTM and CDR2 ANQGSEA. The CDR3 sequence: CSVGLRDEQFF. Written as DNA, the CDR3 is TGCAGCGTTGGACTTCGCGATGAGCAGTTCTTC.

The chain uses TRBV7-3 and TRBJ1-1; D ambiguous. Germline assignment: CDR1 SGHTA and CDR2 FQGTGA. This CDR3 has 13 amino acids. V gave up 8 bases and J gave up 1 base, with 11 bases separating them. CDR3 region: CASGRGPNTEAFF. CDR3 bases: TGTGCCAGCGGCCGGGGTCCGAACACTGAAGCTTTCTTT.

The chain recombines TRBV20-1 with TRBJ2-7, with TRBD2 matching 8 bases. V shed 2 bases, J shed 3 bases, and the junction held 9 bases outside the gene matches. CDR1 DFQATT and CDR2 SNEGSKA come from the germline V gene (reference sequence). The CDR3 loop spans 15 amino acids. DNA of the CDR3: TGCAGTGCTAGATCCTTAGCGGGGCTAAGCTACGAGCAGTACTTC. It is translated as CSARSLAGLSYEQYF.